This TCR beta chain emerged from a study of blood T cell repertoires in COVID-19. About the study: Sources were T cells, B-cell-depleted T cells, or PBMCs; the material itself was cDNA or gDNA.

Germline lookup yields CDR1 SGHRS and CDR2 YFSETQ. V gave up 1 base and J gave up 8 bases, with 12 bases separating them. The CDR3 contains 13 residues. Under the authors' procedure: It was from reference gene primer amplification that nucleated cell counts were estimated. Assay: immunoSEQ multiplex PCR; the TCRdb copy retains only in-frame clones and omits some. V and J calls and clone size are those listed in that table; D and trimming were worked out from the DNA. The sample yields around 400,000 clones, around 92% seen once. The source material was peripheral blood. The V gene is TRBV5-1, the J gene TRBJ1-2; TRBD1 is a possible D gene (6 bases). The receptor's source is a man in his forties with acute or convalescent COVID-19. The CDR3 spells CASSLRQGSGYTF. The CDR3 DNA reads TGCGCCAGCAGCTTGCGGCAGGGGAGCGGCTACACCTTC.